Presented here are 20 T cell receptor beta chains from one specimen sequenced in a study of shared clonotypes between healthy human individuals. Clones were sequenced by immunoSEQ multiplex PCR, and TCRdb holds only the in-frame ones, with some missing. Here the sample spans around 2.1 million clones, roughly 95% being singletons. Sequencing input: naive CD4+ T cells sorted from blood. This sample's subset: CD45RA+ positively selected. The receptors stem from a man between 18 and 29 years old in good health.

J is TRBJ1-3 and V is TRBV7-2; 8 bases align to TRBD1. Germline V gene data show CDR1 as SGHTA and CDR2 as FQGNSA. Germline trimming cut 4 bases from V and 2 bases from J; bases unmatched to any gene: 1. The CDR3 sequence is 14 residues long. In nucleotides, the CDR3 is TGTGCCAGCAGCTCACAGGGGGCTGGAAACACCATATATTTT. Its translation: CASSSQGAGNTIYF.

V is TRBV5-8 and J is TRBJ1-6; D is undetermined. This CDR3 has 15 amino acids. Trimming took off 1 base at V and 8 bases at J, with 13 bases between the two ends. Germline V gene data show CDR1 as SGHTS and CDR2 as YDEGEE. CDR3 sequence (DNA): TGTGCCAGCAGCTTGTTACTGGCAGGCCATTCACCCCTCCACTTT. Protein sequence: CASSLLLAGHSPLHF. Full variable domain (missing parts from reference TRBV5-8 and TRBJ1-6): EAGVTQSPTHLIKTRGQQATLRCSPISGHTSVYWYQQALGLGLQFLLWYDEGEERNRGNFPPRFSGRQFPNYSSELNVNALELEDSALYLCASSLLLAGHSPLHFGNGTRLTVT.

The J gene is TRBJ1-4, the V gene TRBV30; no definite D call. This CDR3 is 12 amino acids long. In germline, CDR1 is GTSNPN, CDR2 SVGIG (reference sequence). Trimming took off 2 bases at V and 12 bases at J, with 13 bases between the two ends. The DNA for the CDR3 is TGTGCCTGGAGTCCTGGAGTCGGGGAACTGTTTTTT. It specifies CAWSPGVGELFF. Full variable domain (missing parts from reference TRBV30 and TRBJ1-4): SQTIHQWPATLVQPVGSPLSLECTVEGTSNPNLYWYRQAAGRGLQLLFYSVGIGQISSEVPQNLSASRPQDRQFILSSKKLLLSDSGFYLCAWSPGVGELFFGSGTQLSVL.

In nucleotides, the CDR3 is TGCAGCGCTGAGCAGGGGCTAAAGAACACTGAAGCTTTCTTT. It yields the protein CSAEQGLKNTEAFF. This chain uses TRBV29-1 with TRBJ1-1; tentatively, D is TRBD1 (6 bases). Between the trimmed V and J ends, which lost 7 bases and 1 base, there was a span of 16 bases. Germline CDR1 SQVTM, CDR2 ANQGSEA. CDR3 length: 14 residues. Variable domain in full (rest from reference TRBV29-1 and TRBJ1-1): SAVISQKPSRDICQRGTSLTIQCQVDSQVTMMFWYRQQPGQSLTLIATANQGSEATYESGFVIDKFPISRPNLTFSTLTVSNMSPEDSSIYLCSAEQGLKNTEAFFGQGTRLTVV.

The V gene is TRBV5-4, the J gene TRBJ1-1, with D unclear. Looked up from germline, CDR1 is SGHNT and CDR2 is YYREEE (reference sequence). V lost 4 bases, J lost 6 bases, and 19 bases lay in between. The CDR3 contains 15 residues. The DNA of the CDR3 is TGTGCCAGCAGCCTGGGCGGGAGTAAAGGCGCTGAAGCTTTCTTT. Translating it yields CASSLGGSKGAEAFF.

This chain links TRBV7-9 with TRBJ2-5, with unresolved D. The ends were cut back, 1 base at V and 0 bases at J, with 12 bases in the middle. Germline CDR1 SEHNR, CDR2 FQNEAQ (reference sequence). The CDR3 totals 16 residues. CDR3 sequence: CASSLGAARDQETQYF. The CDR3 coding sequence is TGTGCCAGCAGCTTAGGGGCAGCTAGAGACCAAGAGACCCAGTACTTC.

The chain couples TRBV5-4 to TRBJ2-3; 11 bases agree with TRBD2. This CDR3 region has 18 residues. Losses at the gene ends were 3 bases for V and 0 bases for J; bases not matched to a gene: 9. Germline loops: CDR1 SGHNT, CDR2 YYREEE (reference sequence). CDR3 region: CASSSVNSGGVSTDTQYF. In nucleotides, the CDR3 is TGTGCCAGCAGCTCCGTTAATAGCGGGGGGGTTAGCACAGATACGCAGTATTTT.

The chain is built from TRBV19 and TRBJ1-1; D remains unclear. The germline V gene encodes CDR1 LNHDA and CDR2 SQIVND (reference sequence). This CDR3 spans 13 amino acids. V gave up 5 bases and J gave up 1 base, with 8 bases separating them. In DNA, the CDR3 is TGTGCCAGTAGTCAACCACCGAACACTGAAGCTTTCTTT. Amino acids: CASSQPPNTEAFF.

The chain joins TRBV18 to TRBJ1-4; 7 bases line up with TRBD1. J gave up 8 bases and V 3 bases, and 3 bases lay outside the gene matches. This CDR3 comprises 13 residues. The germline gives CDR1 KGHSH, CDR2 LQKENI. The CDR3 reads CASSPLQGEKLFF. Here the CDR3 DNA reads TGTGCCAGCTCACCCCTACAGGGGGAAAAACTGTTTTTT.

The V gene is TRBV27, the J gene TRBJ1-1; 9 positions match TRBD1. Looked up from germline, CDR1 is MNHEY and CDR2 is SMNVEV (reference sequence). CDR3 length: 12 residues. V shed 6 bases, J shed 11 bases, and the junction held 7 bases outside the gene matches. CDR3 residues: CASRTYRGQAFF. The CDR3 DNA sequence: TGTGCCAGCAGGACCTACAGGGGGCAGGCTTTCTTT.

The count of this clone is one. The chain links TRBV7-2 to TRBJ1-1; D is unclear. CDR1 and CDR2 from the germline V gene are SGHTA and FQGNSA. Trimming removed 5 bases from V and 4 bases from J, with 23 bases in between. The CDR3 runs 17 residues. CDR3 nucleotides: TGTGCCAGCAGCCTACCCCGGGGAGTCGGCTTGGGCACTGAAGCTTTCTTT. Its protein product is CASSLPRGVGLGTEAFF.

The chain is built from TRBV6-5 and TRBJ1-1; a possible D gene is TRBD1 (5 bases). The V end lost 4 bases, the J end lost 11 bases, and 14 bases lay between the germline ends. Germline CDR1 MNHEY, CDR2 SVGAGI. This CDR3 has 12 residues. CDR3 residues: CASSSTGTVAFF. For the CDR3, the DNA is TGTGCCAGCAGTTCCACCGGGACGGTGGCTTTCTTT.

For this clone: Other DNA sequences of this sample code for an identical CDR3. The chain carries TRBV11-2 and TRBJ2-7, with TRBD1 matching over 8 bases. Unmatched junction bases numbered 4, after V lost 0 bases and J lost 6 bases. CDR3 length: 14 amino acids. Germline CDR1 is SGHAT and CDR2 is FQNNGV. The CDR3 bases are TGTGCCAGCAGCTTAGACAGGGGGCTGGGCGAGCAGTACTTC. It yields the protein CASSLDRGLGEQYF.

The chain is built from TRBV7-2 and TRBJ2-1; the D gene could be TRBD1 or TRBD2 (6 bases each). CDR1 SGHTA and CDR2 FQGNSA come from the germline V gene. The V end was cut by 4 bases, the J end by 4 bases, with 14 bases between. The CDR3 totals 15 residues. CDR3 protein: CASSSSRGRYNEQFF. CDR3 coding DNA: TGTGCCAGCAGCTCTAGTAGGGGGAGGTACAATGAGCAGTTCTTC.

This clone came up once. CDR3 sequence reads: CASSAWGRGTDTQYF. CDR3 nucleotides: TGTGCCAGCAGCGCCTGGGGCAGGGGCACAGATACGCAGTATTTT. The chain links TRBV7-3 to TRBJ2-3; a possible D gene is TRBD1 (5 bases). V was cut by 5 bases and J by 1 base, with 13 bases left in between. The CDR3 totals 15 residues. The germline gives CDR1 SGHTA, CDR2 FQGTGA.

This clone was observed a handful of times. CDR3 DNA sequence: TGTGCCAGCAGTCCCCAGTGGGACATTAAGTATGGCTACACCTTC. Its translation: CASSPQWDIKYGYTF. The V gene is TRBV6-5, the J gene TRBJ1-2; tentative D call: TRBD1 (6 bases). There are 15 residues in the CDR3. Germline V gives CDR1 MNHEY, CDR2 SVGAGI. V was trimmed by 5 bases and J by 5 bases, leaving 18 bases between them.

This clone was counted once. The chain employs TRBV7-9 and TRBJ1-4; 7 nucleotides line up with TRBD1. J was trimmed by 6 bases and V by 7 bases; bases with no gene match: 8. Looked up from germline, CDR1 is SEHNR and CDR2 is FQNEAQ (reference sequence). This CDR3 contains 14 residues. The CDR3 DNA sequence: TGTGCCAGCACCTCAGGGGGGGCGCATGAAAAACTGTTTTTT. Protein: CASTSGGAHEKLFF.

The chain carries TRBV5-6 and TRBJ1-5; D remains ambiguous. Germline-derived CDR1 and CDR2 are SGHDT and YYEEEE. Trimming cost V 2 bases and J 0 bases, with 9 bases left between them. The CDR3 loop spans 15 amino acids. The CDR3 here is CASSFSDISNQPQHF. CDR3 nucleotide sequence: TGTGCCAGCAGCTTTTCCGACATTAGCAATCAGCCCCAGCATTTT.

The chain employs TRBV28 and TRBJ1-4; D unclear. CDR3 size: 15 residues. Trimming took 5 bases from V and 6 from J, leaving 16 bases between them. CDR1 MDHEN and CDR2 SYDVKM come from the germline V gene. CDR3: CASSKTDVSYEKLFF. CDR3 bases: TGTGCCAGCAGTAAGACGGATGTATCGTATGAAAAACTGTTTTTT.

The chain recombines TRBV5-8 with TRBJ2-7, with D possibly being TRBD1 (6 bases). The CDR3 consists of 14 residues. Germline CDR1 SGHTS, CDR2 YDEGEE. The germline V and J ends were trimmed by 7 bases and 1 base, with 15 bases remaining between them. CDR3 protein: CASGPLDSSYEQYF. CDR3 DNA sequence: TGTGCCAGCGGACCATTGGACAGTTCCTACGAGCAGTACTTC. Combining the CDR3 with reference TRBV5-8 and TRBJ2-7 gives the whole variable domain EAGVTQSPTHLIKTRGQQATLRCSPISGHTSVYWYQQALGLGLQFLLWYDEGEERNRGNFPPRFSGRQFPNYSSELNVNALELEDSALYLCASGPLDSSYEQYFGPGTRLTVT.